This note documents a single T cell receptor beta chain sequence. Its antigen remains unidentified. This sample is drawn from a study of post-analysis software for immune sequencing data. As for the study in general: Relapsing-remitting, secondary progressive and progressive-relapsing forms of multiple sclerosis all featured among disease courses.

Unique molecular identifiers were built into the TCR beta cDNA libraries. The T cell input of roughly 0.95 to 11 million gave around 540,000 cDNA molecules. Each CDR3 protein is one row after TCRdb ran MiXCR on the PCR reads. The sample holds roughly 600,000 distinct CDR3 sequences, around 40% seen once. Overall study results and limits: F measure clustering grouped samples strongly by preparation batch. Controls showed significantly higher normalized Chao1 diversity than did multiple sclerosis patients.

The source is a girl aged 10 to 17 with multiple sclerosis. Source material: blood.

The CDR3 reads CASSLGHKPNEQFF. The CDR3 nucleotides are TGTGCCAGCAGCTTGGGGCACAAGCCTAATGAGCAGTTCTTC. The chain joins TRBV11-2 to TRBJ2-1; TRBD1 might be the D (5 bases). The CDR3 totals 14 residues. V lost 3 bases to trimming and J lost 7 bases, with 13 bases between them. The germline CDR1 and CDR2 sequences are SGHAT and FQNNGV.